A single sample gave rise to the 6 T cell receptor beta chains below, sequenced in a study of identical twins. A single record per CDR3 protein comes from TCRdb applying MiXCR to the 5' RACE reads. This table holds around 490,000 distinct CDR3 sequences, about 22% found once. These data were also reused for a study on yellow fever vaccine responses in identical twins.

The sequenced sample was CD4+ T cells sorted from blood. These TCRs come from a young woman in good health.

This clonotype showed up just a few times. V usage is TRBV18 and J usage is TRBJ2-2, with TRBD2 identical over 10 bases. This CDR3 region has 16 residues. V lost 5 bases and J lost 0; bases outside the gene matches: 3. Germline CDR1 KGHSH, CDR2 LQKENI. In DNA form, the CDR3 reads TGTGCCAGCTCATCTAGCGGGGGTGCGAACACCGGGGAGCTGTTTTTT. It translates to CASSSSGGANTGELFF.

V is TRBV27 and J is TRBJ1-6; D is unclear. V lost 3 bases and J 10 bases, leaving 10 bases between the germline ends. This CDR3 has 13 residues. Germline CDR1 and CDR2: MNHEY and SMNVEV (reference sequence). This CDR3 is CASSLADVSPLHF. Written as DNA, the CDR3 is TGTGCCAGCAGTTTGGCCGACGTATCACCCCTCCACTTT.

This clonotype has only a few counts. The V gene is TRBV12-3 or TRBV12-4, the J gene TRBJ1-1, with D unclear. The CDR3 is 12 residues long. V dropped 5 bases and J dropped 3 bases, with 7 bases sitting between them. CDR3 loop: CASSQQYTEAFF. DNA of the CDR3: TGTGCCAGCAGTCAGCAGTACACTGAAGCTTTCTTT.

This clonotype was seen a handful of times. This chain uses TRBV27 with TRBJ1-6; tentatively, D is TRBD1 (6 bases). The CDR3 has 17 amino acids. CDR1 MNHEY and CDR2 SMNVEV come from the germline V gene (reference sequence). Trimming removed 7 bases from V and 0 bases from J, with 16 bases in between. The CDR3 DNA follows: TGTGCCAGCAAACCCAAGGGGGGGAGCTCCTATAATTCACCCCTCCACTTT. Translation: CASKPKGGSSYNSPLHF.

There are a few counts of this clonotype. The rearrangement uses TRBV12-3 or TRBV12-4 and TRBJ2-1, with D possibly TRBD1 on 5 matching bases. The CDR3 extends over 13 amino acids. Trimming cost V 5 bases and J 7 bases, with 12 bases left between them. The CDR3 loop reads CASSPSGKNEQFF. CDR3 nucleotide sequence: TGTGCCAGCAGTCCTTCAGGGAAAAATGAGCAGTTCTTC.

This sequence joins TRBV10-3 and TRBJ2-7; 10 bases match TRBD1. This CDR3 contains 15 residues. Germline CDR1 is ENHRY and CDR2 is SYGVKD. V shed 3 bases, J shed 1 base, and the junction held 3 bases outside the gene matches. DNA of the CDR3: TGTGCCATCAGTGAAGGGGGACAGGGGTCCTACGAGCAGTACGTC. This encodes CAISEGGQGSYEQYV.